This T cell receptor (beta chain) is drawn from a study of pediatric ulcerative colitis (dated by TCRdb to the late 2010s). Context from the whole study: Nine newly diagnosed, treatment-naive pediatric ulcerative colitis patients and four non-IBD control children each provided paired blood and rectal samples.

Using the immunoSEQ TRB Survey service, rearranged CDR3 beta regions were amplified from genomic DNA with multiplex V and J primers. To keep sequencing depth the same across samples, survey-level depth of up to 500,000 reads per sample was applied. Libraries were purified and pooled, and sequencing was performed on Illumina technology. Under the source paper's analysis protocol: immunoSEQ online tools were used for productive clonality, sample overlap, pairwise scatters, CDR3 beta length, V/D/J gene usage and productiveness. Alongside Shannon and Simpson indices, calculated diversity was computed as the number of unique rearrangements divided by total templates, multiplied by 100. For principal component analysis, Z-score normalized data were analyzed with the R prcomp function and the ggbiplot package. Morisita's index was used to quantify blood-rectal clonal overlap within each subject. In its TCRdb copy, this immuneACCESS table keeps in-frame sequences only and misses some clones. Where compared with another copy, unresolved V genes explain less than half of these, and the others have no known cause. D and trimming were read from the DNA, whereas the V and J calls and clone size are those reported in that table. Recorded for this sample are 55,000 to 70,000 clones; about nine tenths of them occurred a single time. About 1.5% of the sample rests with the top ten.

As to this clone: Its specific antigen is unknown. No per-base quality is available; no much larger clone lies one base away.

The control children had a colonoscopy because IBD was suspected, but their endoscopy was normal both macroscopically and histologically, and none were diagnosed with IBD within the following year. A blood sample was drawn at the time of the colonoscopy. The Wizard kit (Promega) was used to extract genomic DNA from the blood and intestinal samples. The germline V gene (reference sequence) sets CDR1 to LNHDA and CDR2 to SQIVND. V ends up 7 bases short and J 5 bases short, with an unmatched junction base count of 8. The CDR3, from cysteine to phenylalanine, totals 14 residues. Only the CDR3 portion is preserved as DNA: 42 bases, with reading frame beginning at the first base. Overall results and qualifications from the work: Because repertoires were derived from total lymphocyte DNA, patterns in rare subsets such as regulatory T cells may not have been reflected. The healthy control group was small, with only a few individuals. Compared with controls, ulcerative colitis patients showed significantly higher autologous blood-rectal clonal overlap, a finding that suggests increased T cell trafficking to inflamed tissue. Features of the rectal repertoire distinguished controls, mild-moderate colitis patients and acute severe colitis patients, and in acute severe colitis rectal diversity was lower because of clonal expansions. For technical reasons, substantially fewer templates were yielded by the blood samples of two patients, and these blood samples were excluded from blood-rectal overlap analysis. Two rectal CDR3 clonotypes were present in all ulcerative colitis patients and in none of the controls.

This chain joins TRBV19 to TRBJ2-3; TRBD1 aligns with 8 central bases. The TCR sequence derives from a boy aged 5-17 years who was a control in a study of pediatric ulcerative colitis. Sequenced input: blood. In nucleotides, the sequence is TGTGCCAGTATCCCCAGGGGGCGGGGAGATACGCAGTATTTT. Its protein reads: CASIPRGRGDTQYF. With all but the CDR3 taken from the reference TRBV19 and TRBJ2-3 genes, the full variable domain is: DGGITQSPKYLFRKEGQNVTLSCEQNLNHDAMYWYRQDPGQGLRLIYYSQIVNDFQKGDIAEGYSVSREKKESFPLTVTSAQKNPTAFYLCASIPRGRGDTQYFGPGTRLTVL.